Listed below are T cell receptor beta chains from one sample, sequenced in a study of cytomegalovirus exposure and HLA in healthy donors. Libraries were prepared by immunoSEQ multiplex PCR; TCRdb keeps only in-frame clonotypes and omits some of them. The sample yields approximately 98,000 clones, around 85% seen once. The sample taken for sequencing was PBMCs. These receptors originate from a woman aged 18-29 years in good health and CMV-seronegative. Each CDR3 is given with its conserved first and last residue. The D gene is left open where the match is weak. Expanded clones get a size class; other rows say once, few or many, or leave the size out.

size: .; V: TRBV28; J: TRBJ2-1; D: .; CDR3: CATWDTSYNEQFF; DNA: TGTGCCACCTGGGACACCTCCTACAATGAGCAGTTCTTC
size: .; V: TRBV7-9; J: TRBJ1-2; D: .; CDR3: CASKRQEQASYGYTF; DNA: TGTGCCAGCAAAAGACAGGAACAGGCCTCCTATGGCTACACCTTC
size: .; V: TRBV29-1; J: TRBJ1-3; D: .; CDR3: CSVEGRGDTIYF; DNA: TGCAGCGTTGAAGGCAGGGGTGACACCATATATTTT
size: .; V: TRBV10-3; J: TRBJ2-2; D: TRBD1; CDR3: CAIGDRNTGELFF; DNA: TGTGCCATCGGGGACAGGAACACCGGGGAGCTGTTTTTT
size: .; V: TRBV30; J: TRBJ1-2; D: TRBD1; CDR3: CAWSTRDRAYGYTF; DNA: TGTGCCTGGAGTACCCGGGACAGAGCCTATGGCTACACCTTC
size: few; V: TRBV11-2; J: TRBJ1-5; D: .; CDR3: CASSLGTSGGQHF; DNA: TGTGCCAGCAGCTTAGGTACCAGCGGGGGCCAGCATTTT
size: .; V: TRBV28; J: TRBJ1-2; D: TRBD1; CDR3: CASSSGQGGGYTF; DNA: TGTGCCAGCAGTTCAGGTCAGGGGGGCGGCTACACCTTC
size: few; V: TRBV11-2; J: TRBJ2-7; D: TRBD1; CDR3: CASSRRGQGSYEQYF; DNA: TGTGCCAGCAGCCGGCGGGGACAGGGGTCCTACGAGCAGTACTTC
size: .; V: TRBV7-3; J: TRBJ2-3; D: TRBD2; CDR3: CASTQLNQRGLTDTQYF; DNA: TGTGCCAGCACCCAATTGAATCAGCGGGGGCTCACAGATACGCAGTATTTT
size: .; V: TRBV5-4; J: TRBJ2-5; D: .; CDR3: CASSSRLRMTQPETQYF; DNA: TGTGCCAGCAGCTCTCGGCTGCGGATGACTCAACCGGAGACCCAGTACTTC
size: .; V: TRBV4-1; J: TRBJ1-1; D: .; CDR3: CASSRGHTEAFF; DNA: TGCGCCAGCAGCCGGGGGCACACTGAAGCTTTCTTT
size: .; V: TRBV27; J: TRBJ1-2; D: .; CDR3: CASSLSQGLADNYGYTF; DNA: TGTGCCAGCAGTTTATCCCAGGGACTGGCGGATAACTATGGCTACACCTTC
size: .; V: TRBV5-6; J: TRBJ2-1; D: TRBD1; CDR3: CASSLWAGTGRYNEQFF; DNA: TGTGCCAGCAGCTTGTGGGCCGGGACAGGGAGGTACAATGAGCAGTTCTTC
size: .; V: TRBV9; J: TRBJ2-2; D: TRBD2; CDR3: CASSGGLAGGRAGELFF; DNA: TGTGCCAGCAGCGGGGGACTAGCGGGGGGTAGGGCCGGGGAGCTGTTTTTT
size: .; V: TRBV27; J: TRBJ1-6; D: TRBD1; CDR3: CASRYRGSYNSPLHF; DNA: TGTGCCAGCAGGTACAGGGGATCCTATAATTCACCCCTCCACTTT
size: .; V: TRBV6-5; J: TRBJ2-7; D: .; CDR3: CASSESAGAYEQYF; DNA: TGTGCCAGCAGTGAATCCGCAGGGGCTTACGAGCAGTACTTC
size: .; V: TRBV19; J: TRBJ2-7; D: TRBD1; CDR3: CASSWGQGSYEQYF; DNA: TGTGCCAGTAGTTGGGGACAGGGTTCCTACGAGCAGTACTTC
size: once; V: TRBV6-1; J: TRBJ2-2; D: .; CDR3: CASSEGGGKVSGELFF; DNA: TGTGCCAGCAGTGAAGGAGGGGGAAAAGTGTCCGGGGAGCTGTTTTTT
size: .; V: TRBV4-1; J: TRBJ2-2; D: TRBD2; CDR3: CASKAGVLLPPGTGELFF; DNA: TGCGCCAGCAAGGCGGGGGTGTTGCTTCCGCCGGGCACCGGGGAGCTGTTTTTT
size: .; V: TRBV5-1; J: TRBJ1-1; D: .; CDR3: CASSPLRGGSNTEAFF; DNA: TGCGCCAGCAGCCCCTTGCGCGGAGGTAGTAATACTGAAGCTTTCTTT
size: .; V: TRBV28; J: TRBJ1-6; D: .; CDR3: CASSFGIKNSPLHF; DNA: TGTGCCAGCAGTTTCGGGATTAAGAATTCACCCCTCCACTTT
size: .; V: TRBV6-1; J: TRBJ2-1; D: .; CDR3: CASGPGYNEQFF; DNA: TGTGCCAGCGGCCCAGGTTACAATGAGCAGTTCTTC
size: once; V: TRBV7-9; J: TRBJ2-7; D: .; CDR3: CASSSTGFPYEQYF; DNA: TGTGCCAGCAGCTCAACAGGGTTCCCCTACGAGCAGTACTTC
size: .; V: TRBV7-6; J: TRBJ2-1; D: .; CDR3: CASSISGVSYNEQFF; DNA: TGTGCCAGCAGCATTAGCGGTGTATCCTACAATGAGCAGTTCTTC
size: .; V: TRBV27; J: TRBJ1-1; D: .; CDR3: CASSPGWGVGNTEAFF; DNA: TGTGCCAGCTCCCCGGGGTGGGGGGTCGGGAACACTGAAGCTTTCTTT
size: .; V: TRBV5-6; J: TRBJ2-7; D: TRBD2; CDR3: CASSFSSGALSYEQYF; DNA: TGTGCCAGCAGCTTCTCAAGCGGGGCTCTCTCCTACGAGCAGTACTTC
size: .; V: TRBV2; J: TRBJ2-3; D: .; CDR3: CASSEFLRNTQYF; DNA: TGTGCCAGCAGTGAATTCCTGAGGAATACGCAGTATTTT
size: few; V: TRBV4-2; J: TRBJ1-1; D: .; CDR3: CASSQGSGEAFF; DNA: TGTGCCAGCAGCCAAGGGTCGGGGGAAGCTTTCTTT
size: .; V: TRBV25-1; J: TRBJ2-3; D: .; CDR3: CASSLSFGGATDTQYF; DNA: TGTGCCAGCAGTCTGTCCTTTGGGGGGGCTACAGATACGCAGTATTTT
size: once; V: TRBV18; J: TRBJ2-3; D: .; CDR3: CASSPRFGETDTQYF; DNA: TGTGCCAGCTCACCACGTTTCGGAGAAACAGATACGCAGTATTTT
size: few; V: TRBV29-1; J: TRBJ2-3; D: .; CDR3: CSVEGGGGTSTDTQYF; DNA: TGCAGCGTTGAAGGGGGGGGCGGAACTAGCACAGATACGCAGTATTTT
size: .; V: TRBV15; J: TRBJ1-1; D: .; CDR3: CATSRDWAGADSNTEAFF; DNA: TGTGCCACCAGCAGAGATTGGGCAGGGGCAGACTCGAACACTGAAGCTTTCTTT
size: few; V: TRBV11-3; J: TRBJ2-7; D: TRBD2; CDR3: CASSHGTSGGSEQYF; DNA: TGTGCCAGCAGCCACGGGACTAGCGGGGGGAGCGAGCAGTACTTC
size: once; V: TRBV7-2; J: TRBJ2-5; D: .; CDR3: CASSLGGREKTQYF; DNA: TGTGCCAGCAGCCTCGGGGGACGGGAAAAGACCCAGTACTTC
size: .; V: TRBV5-1; J: TRBJ2-3; D: TRBD2; CDR3: CASSLQFLAGGQRDTQYF; DNA: TGCGCCAGCAGCTTGCAATTTCTAGCGGGGGGTCAAAGAGATACGCAGTATTTT
size: .; V: TRBV29-1; J: TRBJ1-1; D: TRBD1; CDR3: CSVDDRGQVTEAFF; DNA: TGCAGCGTTGACGACAGGGGGCAGGTCACTGAAGCTTTCTTT
size: .; V: TRBV5-6; J: TRBJ1-3; D: TRBD1; CDR3: CASSQPGGHGNTIYF; DNA: TGTGCCAGCAGCCAACCAGGGGGCCATGGAAACACCATATATTTT
size: once; V: TRBV6-5; J: TRBJ1-6; D: .; CDR3: CASLRDINSPLHF; DNA: TGTGCCAGTCTCCGGGACATCAATTCACCCCTCCACTTT
size: .; V: TRBV11-1; J: TRBJ2-7; D: .; CDR3: CASSIGTGTPTHEQYF; DNA: TGTGCCAGCAGCATCGGAACCGGGACACCCACACACGAGCAGTACTTC
size: .; V: TRBV27; J: TRBJ1-1; D: TRBD1; CDR3: CATRQGLNTEAFF; DNA: TGTGCCACCCGACAGGGGCTGAACACTGAAGCTTTCTTT
size: .; V: TRBV5-4; J: TRBJ2-1; D: .; CDR3: CASSSSGEQFF; DNA: TGTGCCAGCAGCTCCAGCGGGGAGCAGTTCTTC
size: .; V: TRBV7-2; J: TRBJ1-1; D: .; CDR3: CASSLVGEAFF; DNA: TGTGCCAGCAGCCTCGTCGGGGAAGCTTTCTTT
size: few; V: TRBV27; J: TRBJ1-6; D: .; CDR3: CASSPGEGNSPLHF; DNA: TGTGCCAGCAGTCCGGGGGAGGGGAATTCACCCCTCCACTTT
size: .; V: TRBV6-1; J: TRBJ2-7; D: .; CDR3: CASSELGQSYEQYF; DNA: TGTGCCAGCAGTGAGCTAGGCCAGTCCTACGAGCAGTACTTC
size: .; V: TRBV30; J: TRBJ2-2; D: .; CDR3: CACSTGSGNTGELFF; DNA: TGTGCCTGTTCTACAGGTTCGGGGAACACCGGGGAGCTGTTTTTT
size: .; V: TRBV6-5; J: TRBJ1-1; D: .; CDR3: CASSYSNMGAEAFF; DNA: TGTGCCAGCAGTTACTCAAACATGGGCGCTGAAGCTTTCTTT
size: .; V: TRBV5-8; J: TRBJ2-3; D: .; CDR3: CASSLEGGGASDTQYF; DNA: TGTGCCAGCAGCTTGGAGGGTGGGGGGGCCTCGGATACGCAGTATTTT
size: .; V: TRBV2; J: TRBJ2-7; D: .; CDR3: CASSYAGEQYF; DNA: TGTGCCAGCAGTTACGCGGGCGAGCAGTACTTC
size: .; V: TRBV30; J: TRBJ2-7; D: .; CDR3: CAWSVQPAGEQYF; DNA: TGTGCCTGGAGTGTACAACCTGCGGGGGAGCAGTACTTC
size: .; V: TRBV6-7; J: TRBJ1-1; D: .; CDR3: CASTPGGTEAFF; DNA: TGTGCCAGCACCCCGGGGGGGACTGAAGCTTTCTTT
size: .; V: TRBV4-2; J: TRBJ2-3; D: .; CDR3: CASSQDFSIGTDTQYF; DNA: TGTGCCAGCAGCCAAGATTTCAGTATCGGCACAGATACGCAGTATTTT
size: .; V: TRBV30; J: TRBJ2-3; D: TRBD2; CDR3: CAWSVLAGTDTQYF; DNA: TGTGCCTGGAGTGTACTAGCGGGCACAGATACGCAGTATTTT
size: .; V: TRBV13; J: TRBJ2-7; D: .; CDR3: CASSPRGGSEQYF; DNA: TGTGCCAGCAGCCCAAGGGGGGGTAGCGAGCAGTACTTC